The TCR beta chain under discussion was sequenced for a study of blood T cells in healthy people across ages. Drawn from each donor were roughly 9.4 milliliters of peripheral blood. This CDR3 has 15 residues. The V end was cut by 3 bases, the J end by 3 bases, with 13 bases between. In germline, CDR1 is SGDLS, CDR2 YYNGEE. The second PCR ran about 6 to 11 cycles with a sample-barcoded 5' primer and J-beta primers. Every single cDNA molecule received a tag from a template-switch adaptor with 12 random nucleotides. One entry per CDR3 protein, called by TCRdb with MiXCR from the 5' RACE reads. The sample holds 650,000 to 700,000 distinct CDR3 sequences, about 51% seen once. This clonotype was counted at least ten times.

Material for sequencing was blood. This TCR was sampled from a woman over 75 in good health. This chain connects TRBV9 to TRBJ2-1; D remains ambiguous. This chain's CDR3 is CASSAGASSYNEQFF. For the CDR3, the DNA is TGTGCCAGCAGCGCCGGAGCGAGCAGCTACAATGAGCAGTTCTTC.